This TCR beta chain appears in the sequencing data of a study of monozygotic twins with inflammatory bowel disease. For this clonotype: The antigen is undetermined.

With the 5' RACE reads reprocessed, TCRdb shows one record per CDR3 protein and no DNA. Its listing shows 400,000 to 500,000 distinct CDR3 sequences. The CDR3 runs to 14 residues. Germline V lookup: CDR1 SGHTA, CDR2 FQGNSA. Whole-study results and caveats: Subtypes among T cells remained indistinguishable.

This sequence was found in a human donor with ulcerative colitis or Crohn's disease, or a healthy co-twin of an affected twin (not recorded which). Input material: blood. The genes are TRBV7-2 and TRBJ1-3; TCRdb outputs TRBD1, but without DNA this stays unchecked. The CDR3 loop is CASSLDWQGYTIYF.